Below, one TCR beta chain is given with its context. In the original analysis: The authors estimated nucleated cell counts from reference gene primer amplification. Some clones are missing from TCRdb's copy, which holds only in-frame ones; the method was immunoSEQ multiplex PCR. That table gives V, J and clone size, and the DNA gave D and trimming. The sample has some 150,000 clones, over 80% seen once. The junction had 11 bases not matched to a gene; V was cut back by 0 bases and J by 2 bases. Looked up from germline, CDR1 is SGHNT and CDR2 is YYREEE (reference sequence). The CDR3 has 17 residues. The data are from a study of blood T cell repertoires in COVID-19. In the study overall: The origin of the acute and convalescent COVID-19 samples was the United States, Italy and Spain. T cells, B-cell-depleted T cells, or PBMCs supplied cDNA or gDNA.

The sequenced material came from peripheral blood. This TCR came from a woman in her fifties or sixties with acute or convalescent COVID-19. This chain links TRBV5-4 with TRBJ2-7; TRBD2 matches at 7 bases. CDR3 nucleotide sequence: TGTGCCAGCAGCTTGGGTGCTGGGGCTAGCGGAACCTACGAGCAGTACTTC. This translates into CASSLGAGASGTYEQYF.